This T cell receptor beta chain came from a study of T cell responses to AZD1222 COVID-19 vaccine. This table comes from immunoSEQ multiplex PCR, and its TCRdb copy is limited to in-frame clones, with some not included. The sample lists approximately 260,000 clones; approximately 93% were seen once. V was pared by 3 bases and J by 5 bases, with 13 bases between. Germline V gives CDR1 SGHTA, CDR2 FQGNSA. The CDR3 is made up of 14 amino acids. The J gene is TRBJ1-1, the V gene TRBV7-2; D possibly corresponds to TRBD1 (5 bases). The sequence derives from an adult in good health. The starting material was peripheral blood, obtained on day 0 of AZD1222 vaccination. The CDR3 DNA sequence: TGTGCCAGCAGCTTCGCCGGGGCCACAACTGAAGCTTTCTTT. Protein: CASSFAGATTEAFF.